The entry below describes one T cell receptor (beta chain). Its antigen remains unidentified. The V and J ends lost 0 bases and 2 bases respectively, with 11 bases between them. In germline, CDR1 is SGHKS, CDR2 YYEKEE (reference sequence). CDR3 length equals 15 residues. The data stem from a study of T cells after posttransplantation cyclophosphamide. Notes on the study in general: TRB overlap between skin or GI tissue T cells and blood was limited. After PTCy, TRB diversity resembled that of CNI/methotrexate controls. Later post-transplant blood repertoires were often dominated by donor CD8+ memory clones.

TCRdb's copy holds only in-frame clones and misses some; the assay was immunoSEQ multiplex PCR. The sample shows just over 65,000 clones, over 85% of them seen only once. The TCR was taken from a woman in her 30s in good health and a related stem cell transplant donor. The sequenced sample was PBMCs. The rearrangement uses TRBV5-5 and TRBJ1-2, with D tentatively TRBD1 (5 bases). The CDR3 coding sequence is TGTGCCAGCAGCTTGGGGACACTTGGGAACTATGGCTACACCTTC. Protein product: CASSLGTLGNYGYTF. Combining the CDR3 with reference TRBV5-5 and TRBJ1-2 gives the whole variable domain DAGVTQSPTHLIKTRGQQVTLRCSPISGHKSVSWYQQVLGQGPQFIFQYYEKEERGRGNFPDRFSARQFPNYSSELNVNALLLGDSALYLCASSLGTLGNYGYTFGSGTRLTVV.